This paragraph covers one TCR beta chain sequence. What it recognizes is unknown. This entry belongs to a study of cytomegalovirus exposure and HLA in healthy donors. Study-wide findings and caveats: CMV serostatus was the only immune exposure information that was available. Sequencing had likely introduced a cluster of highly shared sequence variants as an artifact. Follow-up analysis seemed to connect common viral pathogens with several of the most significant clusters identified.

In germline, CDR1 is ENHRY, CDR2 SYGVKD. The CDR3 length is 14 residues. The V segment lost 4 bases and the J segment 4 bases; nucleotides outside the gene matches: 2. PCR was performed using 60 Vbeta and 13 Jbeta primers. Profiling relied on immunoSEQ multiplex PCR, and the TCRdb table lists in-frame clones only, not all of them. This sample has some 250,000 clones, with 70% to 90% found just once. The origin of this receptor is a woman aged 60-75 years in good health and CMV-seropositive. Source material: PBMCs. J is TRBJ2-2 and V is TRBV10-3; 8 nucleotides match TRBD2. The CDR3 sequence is CAISGLALTGELFF. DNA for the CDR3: TGTGCCATCAGTGGACTAGCGCTCACCGGGGAGCTGTTTTTT.